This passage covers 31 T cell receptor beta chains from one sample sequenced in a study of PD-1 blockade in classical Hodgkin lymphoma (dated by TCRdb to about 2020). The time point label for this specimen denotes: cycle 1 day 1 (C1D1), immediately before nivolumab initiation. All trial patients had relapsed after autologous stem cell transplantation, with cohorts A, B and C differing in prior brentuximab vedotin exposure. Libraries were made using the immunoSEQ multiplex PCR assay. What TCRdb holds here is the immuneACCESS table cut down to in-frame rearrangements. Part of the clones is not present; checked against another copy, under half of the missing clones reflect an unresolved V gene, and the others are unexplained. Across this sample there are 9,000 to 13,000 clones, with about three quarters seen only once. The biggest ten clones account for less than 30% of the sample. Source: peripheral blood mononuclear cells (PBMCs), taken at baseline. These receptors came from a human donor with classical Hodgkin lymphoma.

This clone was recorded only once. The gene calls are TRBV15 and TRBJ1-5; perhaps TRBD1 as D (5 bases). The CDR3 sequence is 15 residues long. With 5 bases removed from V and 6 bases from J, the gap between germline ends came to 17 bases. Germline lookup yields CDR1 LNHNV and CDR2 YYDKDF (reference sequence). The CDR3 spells CATSRGTGTGQPQHF. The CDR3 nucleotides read TGTGCCACCAGCCGTGGGACCGGGACGGGTCAGCCCCAGCATTTT.

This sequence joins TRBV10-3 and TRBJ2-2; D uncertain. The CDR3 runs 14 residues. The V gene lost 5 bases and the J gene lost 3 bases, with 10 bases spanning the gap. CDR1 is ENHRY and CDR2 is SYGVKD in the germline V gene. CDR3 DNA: TGTGCCATCAGTCAGGATAGGGACACCGGGGAGCTGTTTTTT. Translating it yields CAISQDRDTGELFF.

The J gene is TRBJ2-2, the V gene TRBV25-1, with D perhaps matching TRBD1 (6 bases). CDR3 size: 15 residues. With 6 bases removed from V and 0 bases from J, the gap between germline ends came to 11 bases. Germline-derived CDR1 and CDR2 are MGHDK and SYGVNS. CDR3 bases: TGTGCCAGCAGGAGTTCAGGGGCGAACACCGGGGAGCTGTTTTTT. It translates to CASRSSGANTGELFF.

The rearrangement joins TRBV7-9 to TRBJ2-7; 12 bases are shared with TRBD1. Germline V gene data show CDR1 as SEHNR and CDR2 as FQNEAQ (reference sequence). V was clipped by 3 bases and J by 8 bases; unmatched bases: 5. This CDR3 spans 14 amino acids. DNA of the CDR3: TGTGCCAGCAGCTTCGGGACAGGGGGCGGGCAGCAGTACTTC. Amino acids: CASSFGTGGGQQYF.

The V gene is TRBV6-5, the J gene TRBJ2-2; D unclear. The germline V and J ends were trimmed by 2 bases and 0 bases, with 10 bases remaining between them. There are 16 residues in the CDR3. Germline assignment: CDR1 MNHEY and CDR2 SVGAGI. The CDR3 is CASSYVVTANTGELFF. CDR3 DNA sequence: TGTGCCAGCAGTTACGTCGTGACGGCGAACACCGGGGAGCTGTTTTTT.

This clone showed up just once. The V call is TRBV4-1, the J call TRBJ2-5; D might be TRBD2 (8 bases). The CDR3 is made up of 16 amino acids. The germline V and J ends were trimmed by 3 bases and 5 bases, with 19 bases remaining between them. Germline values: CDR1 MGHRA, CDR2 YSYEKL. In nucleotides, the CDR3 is TGCGCCAGCAGCCAGAACAGGGGAACGGGGGGGGAGACCCAGTACTTC. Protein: CASSQNRGTGGETQYF.

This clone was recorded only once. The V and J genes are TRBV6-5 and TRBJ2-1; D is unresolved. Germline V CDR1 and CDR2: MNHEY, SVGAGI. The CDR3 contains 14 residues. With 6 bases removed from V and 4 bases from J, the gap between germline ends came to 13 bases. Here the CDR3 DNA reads TGTGCCAGCAGCGCTTACGACTCATACAATGAGCAGTTCTTC. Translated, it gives CASSAYDSYNEQFF.

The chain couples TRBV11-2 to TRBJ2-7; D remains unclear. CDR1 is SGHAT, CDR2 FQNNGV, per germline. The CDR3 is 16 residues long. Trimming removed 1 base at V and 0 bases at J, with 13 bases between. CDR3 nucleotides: TGTGCCAGCAGCTTAGGAGAGCTTATTCGCTCCTACGAGCAGTACTTC. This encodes CASSLGELIRSYEQYF.

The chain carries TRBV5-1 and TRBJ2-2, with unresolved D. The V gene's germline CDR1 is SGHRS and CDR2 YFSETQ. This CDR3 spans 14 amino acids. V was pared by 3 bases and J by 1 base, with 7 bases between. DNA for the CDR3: TGCGCCAGCAGCTCACGGCTGAACACCGGGGAGCTGTTTTTT. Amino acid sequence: CASSSRLNTGELFF.

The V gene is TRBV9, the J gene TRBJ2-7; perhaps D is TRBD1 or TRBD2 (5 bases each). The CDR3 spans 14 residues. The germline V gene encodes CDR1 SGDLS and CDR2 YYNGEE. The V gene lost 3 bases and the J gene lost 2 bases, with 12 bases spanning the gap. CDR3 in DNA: TGTGCCAGCAGCGGACGGGACGGACCCTACGAGCAGTACTTC. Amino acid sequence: CASSGRDGPYEQYF.

The CDR3 region is CSVDSGGQSEQYF. CDR3 nucleotide sequence: TGCAGCGTTGACTCAGGGGGTCAGAGCGAGCAGTACTTC. The rearrangement joins TRBV29-1 to TRBJ2-7; 7 nucleotides match TRBD1. Germline values: CDR1 SQVTM, CDR2 ANQGSEA. Trimming took 3 bases from V and 6 from J; bases not matched to a gene: 8. The CDR3 spans 13 residues.

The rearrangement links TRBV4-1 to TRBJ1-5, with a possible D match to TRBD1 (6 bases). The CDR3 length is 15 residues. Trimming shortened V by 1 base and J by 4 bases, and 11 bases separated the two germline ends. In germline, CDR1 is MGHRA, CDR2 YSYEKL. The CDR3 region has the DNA TGCGCCAGCAGCCAAGGCTCAGGGGTAAATCAGCCCCAGCATTTT. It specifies CASSQGSGVNQPQHF.

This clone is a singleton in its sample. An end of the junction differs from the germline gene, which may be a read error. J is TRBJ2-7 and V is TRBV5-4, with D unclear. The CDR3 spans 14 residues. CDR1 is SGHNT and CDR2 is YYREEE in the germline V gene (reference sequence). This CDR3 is CASSQDQRSYEQYF. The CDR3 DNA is TGCGCCAGCAGCCAAGATCAACGCTCTTACGAGCAGTACTTC.

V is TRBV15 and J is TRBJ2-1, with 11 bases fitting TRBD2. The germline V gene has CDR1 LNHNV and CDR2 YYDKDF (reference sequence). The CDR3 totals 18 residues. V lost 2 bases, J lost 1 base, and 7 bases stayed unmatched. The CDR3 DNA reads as TGTGCCACCAGCAGAACGGGGACTAGCGGACTTTCCTACAATGAGCAGTTCTTC. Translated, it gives CATSRTGTSGLSYNEQFF.

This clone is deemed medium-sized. CDR3 DNA sequence: TGTGCCAGCAGCCCTACTACTAGCGGCAATGAGCAGTTCTTC. This translates into CASSPTTSGNEQFF. This chain joins TRBV6-5 and TRBJ2-1; 8 bases align to TRBD2. V gave up 6 bases and J gave up 6 bases; unmatched junction bases: 7. The germline V gene has CDR1 MNHEY and CDR2 SVGAGI. CDR3 length: 14 residues.

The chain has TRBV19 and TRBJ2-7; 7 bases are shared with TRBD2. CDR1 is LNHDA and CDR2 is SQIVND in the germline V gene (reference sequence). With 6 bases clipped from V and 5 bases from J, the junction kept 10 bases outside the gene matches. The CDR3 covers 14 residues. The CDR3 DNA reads TGTGCCAGTAGCCATCTAGCGGAGGGCGACGAGCAGTACTTC. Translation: CASSHLAEGDEQYF.

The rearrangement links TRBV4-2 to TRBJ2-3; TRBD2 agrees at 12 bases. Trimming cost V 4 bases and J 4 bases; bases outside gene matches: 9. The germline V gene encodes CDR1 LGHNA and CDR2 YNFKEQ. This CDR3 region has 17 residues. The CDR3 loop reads CASSPPLLAGGSDTQYF. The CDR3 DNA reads TGTGCCAGCAGCCCACCCCTACTAGCGGGAGGATCAGATACGCAGTATTTT.

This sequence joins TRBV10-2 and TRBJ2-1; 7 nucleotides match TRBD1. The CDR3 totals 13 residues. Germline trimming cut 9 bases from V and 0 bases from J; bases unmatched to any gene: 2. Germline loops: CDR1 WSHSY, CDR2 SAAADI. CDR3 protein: CASRDSSYNEQFF. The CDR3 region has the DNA TGCGCCAGTAGGGACAGCTCCTACAATGAGCAGTTCTTC.

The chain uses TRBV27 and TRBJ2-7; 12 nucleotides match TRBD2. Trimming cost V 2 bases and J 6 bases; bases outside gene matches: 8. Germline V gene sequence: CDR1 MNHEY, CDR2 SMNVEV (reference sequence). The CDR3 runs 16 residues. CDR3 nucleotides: TGTGCCAGCAGTTTAAGACTAGCGGGAGCCTCAACCGAGCAGTACTTC. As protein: CASSLRLAGASTEQYF.

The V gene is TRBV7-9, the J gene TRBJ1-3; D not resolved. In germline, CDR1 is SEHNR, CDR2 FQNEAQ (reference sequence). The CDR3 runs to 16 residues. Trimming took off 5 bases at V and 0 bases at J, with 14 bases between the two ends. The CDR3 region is CASSPNPGGSGNTIYF. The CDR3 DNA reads TGTGCCAGCAGCCCAAACCCGGGCGGCTCTGGAAACACCATATATTTT.

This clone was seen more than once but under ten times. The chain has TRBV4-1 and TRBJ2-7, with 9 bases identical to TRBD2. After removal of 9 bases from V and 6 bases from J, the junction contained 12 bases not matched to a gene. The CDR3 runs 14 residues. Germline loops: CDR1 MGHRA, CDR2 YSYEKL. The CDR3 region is CASRPGLALSEQYF. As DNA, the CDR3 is TGCGCCAGTCGACCGGGACTAGCCCTGAGCGAGCAGTACTTC.

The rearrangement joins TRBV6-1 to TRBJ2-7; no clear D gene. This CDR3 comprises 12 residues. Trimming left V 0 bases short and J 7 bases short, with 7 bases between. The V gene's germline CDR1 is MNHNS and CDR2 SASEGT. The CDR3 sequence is CASSEALQEQYF. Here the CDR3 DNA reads TGTGCCAGCAGTGAAGCTCTTCAAGAGCAGTACTTC.

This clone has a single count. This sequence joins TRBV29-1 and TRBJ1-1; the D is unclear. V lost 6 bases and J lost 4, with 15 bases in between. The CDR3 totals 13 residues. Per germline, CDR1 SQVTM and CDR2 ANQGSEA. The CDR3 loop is CSVLLGSGTEAFF. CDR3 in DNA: TGCAGCGTCCTTCTGGGGTCAGGCACTGAAGCTTTCTTT.

CDR3 protein: CATHTGNYGYTF. As DNA, the CDR3 is TGTGCCACCCATACAGGAAACTATGGCTACACCTTC. This chain links TRBV10-3 with TRBJ1-2; a possible D gene is TRBD1 (5 bases). V was shortened by 10 bases and J by 2 bases, with 11 bases between the two germline ends. The CDR3 runs to 12 residues. Per the germline V gene, CDR1 is ENHRY and CDR2 is SYGVKD.

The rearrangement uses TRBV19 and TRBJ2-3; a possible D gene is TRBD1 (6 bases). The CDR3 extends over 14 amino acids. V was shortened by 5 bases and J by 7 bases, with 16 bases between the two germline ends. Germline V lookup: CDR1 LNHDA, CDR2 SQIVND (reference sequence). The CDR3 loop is CASSSGRGGNTQYF. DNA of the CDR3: TGTGCCAGTAGTTCTGGGAGAGGGGGTAATACGCAGTATTTT.

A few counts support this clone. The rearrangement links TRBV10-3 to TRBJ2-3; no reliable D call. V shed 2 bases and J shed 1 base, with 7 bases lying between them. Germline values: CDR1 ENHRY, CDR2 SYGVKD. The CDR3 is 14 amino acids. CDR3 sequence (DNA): TGTGCCATCAGTGAGAGGCTGGGCACAGATACGCAGTATTTT. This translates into CAISERLGTDTQYF.

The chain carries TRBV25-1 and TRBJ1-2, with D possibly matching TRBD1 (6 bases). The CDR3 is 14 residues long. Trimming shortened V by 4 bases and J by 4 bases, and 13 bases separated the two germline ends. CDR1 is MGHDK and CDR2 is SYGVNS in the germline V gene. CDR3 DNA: TGTGCCAGCAGTGCTCACCCACAGGGCTATGGCTACACCTTC. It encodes CASSAHPQGYGYTF.

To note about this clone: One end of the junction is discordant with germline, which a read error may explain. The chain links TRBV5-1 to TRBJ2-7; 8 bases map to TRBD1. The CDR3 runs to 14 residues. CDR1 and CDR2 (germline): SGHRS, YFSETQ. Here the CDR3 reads CASSSLGTGYERYF. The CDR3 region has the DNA TGCGCCAGCAGCTCCCTAGGGACAGGCTACGAGCGGTACTTC.

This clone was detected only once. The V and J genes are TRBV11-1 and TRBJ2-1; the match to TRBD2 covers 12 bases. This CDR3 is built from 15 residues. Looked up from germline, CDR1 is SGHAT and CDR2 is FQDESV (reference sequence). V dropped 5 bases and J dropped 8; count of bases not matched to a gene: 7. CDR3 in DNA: TGTGCCAGCAGCCCGACTAGCGGGGGAGGTTATGAGCAGTTCTTC. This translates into CASSPTSGGGYEQFF.

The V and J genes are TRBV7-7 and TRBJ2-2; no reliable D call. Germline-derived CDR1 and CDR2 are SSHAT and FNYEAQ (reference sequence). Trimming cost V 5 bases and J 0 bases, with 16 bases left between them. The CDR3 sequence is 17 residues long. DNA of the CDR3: TGTGCCAGCAGCCCCCGCCCTTGGACGGCGAACACCGGGGAGCTGTTTTTT. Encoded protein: CASSPRPWTANTGELFF.

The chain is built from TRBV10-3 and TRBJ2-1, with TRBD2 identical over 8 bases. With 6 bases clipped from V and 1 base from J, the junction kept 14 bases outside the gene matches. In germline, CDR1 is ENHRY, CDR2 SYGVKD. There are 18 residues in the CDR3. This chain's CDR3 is CAISPGLAIPRSYNEQFF. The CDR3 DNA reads TGTGCCATCAGCCCCGGACTAGCAATCCCAAGGTCCTACAATGAGCAGTTCTTC.